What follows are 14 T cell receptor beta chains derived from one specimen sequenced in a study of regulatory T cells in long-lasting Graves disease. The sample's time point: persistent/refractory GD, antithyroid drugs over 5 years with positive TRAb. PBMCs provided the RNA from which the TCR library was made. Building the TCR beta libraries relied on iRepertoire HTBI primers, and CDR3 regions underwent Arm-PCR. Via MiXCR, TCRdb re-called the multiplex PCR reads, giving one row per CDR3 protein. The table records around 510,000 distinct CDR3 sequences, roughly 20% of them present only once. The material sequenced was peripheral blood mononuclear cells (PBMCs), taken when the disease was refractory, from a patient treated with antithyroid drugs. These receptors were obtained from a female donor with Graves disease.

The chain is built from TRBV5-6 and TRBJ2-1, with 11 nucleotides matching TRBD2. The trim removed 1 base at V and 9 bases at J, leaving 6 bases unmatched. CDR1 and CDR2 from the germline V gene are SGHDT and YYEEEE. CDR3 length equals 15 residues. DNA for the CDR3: TGTGCCAGCAGCTTGACACTAGCGGGAGTTAGTGAGCAGTTCTTC. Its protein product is CASSLTLAGVSEQFF.

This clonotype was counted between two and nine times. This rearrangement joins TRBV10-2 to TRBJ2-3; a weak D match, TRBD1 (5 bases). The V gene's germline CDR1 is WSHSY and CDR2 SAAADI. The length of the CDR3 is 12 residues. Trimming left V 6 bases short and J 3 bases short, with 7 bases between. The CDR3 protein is CASRWTTDTQYF. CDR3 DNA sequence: TGCGCCAGCAGATGGACAACAGATACGCAGTATTTT.

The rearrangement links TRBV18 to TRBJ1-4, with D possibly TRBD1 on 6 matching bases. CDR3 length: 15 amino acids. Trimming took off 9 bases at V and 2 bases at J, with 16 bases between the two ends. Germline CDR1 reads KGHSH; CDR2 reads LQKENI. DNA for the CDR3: TGTGCCAGTTCTCGCGACAGGACGACTAATGAAAAACTGTTTTTT. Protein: CASSRDRTTNEKLFF.

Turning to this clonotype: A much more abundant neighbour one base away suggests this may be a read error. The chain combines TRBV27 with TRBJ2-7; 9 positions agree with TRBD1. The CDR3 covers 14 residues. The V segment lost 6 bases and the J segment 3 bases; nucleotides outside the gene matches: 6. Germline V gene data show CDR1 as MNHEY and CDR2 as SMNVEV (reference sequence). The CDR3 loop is CASSRDRVNYEQYF. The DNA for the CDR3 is TGTGCCAGCAGCCGGGACAGGGTAAACTACGAGCAGTACTTC.

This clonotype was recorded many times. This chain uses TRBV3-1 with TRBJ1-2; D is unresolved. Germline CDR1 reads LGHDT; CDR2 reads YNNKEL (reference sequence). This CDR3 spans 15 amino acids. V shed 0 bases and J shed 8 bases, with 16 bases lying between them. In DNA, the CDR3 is TGTGCCAGCAGCCAAGACTCCGCCAGTTCTAGCGGCTACACCTTC. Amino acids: CASSQDSASSSGYTF.

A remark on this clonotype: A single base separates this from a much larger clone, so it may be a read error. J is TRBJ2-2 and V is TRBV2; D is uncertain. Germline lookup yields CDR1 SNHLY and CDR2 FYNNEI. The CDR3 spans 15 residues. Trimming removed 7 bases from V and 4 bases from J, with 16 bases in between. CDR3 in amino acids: CASKDTGDPTGELFF. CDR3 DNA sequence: TGTGCCAGCAAAGATACTGGCGATCCCACCGGGGAGCTGTTTTTT.

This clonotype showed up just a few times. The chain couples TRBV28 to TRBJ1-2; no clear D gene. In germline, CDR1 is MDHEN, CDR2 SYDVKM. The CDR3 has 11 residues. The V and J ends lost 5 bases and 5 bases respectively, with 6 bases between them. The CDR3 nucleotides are TGTGCCAGCAGTGGGCCGTATGGCTACACCTTC. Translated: CASSGPYGYTF.

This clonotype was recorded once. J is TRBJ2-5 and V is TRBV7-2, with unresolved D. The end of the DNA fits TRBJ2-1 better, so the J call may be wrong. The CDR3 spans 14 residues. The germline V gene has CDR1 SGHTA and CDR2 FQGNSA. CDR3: CASSLSGRCNEQFF. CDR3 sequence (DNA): TGTGCCAGCAGCTTAAGTGGCAGGTGCAATGAGCAGTTCTTC.

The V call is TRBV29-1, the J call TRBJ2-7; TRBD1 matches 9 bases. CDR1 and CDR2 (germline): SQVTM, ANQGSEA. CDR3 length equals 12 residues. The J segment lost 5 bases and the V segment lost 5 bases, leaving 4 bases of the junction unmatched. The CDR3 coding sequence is TGCAGCGTTACCGGGACAGGGAACGAGCAGTACTTC. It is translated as CSVTGTGNEQYF.

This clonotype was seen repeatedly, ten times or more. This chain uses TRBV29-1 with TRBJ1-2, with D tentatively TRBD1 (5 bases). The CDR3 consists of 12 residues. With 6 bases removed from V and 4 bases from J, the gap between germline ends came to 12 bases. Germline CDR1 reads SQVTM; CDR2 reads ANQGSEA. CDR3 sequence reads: CSVATGVYGYTF. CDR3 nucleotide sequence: TGCAGCGTCGCTACAGGAGTCTATGGCTACACCTTC.

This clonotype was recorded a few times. The CDR3 DNA follows: TGTGCCAGCAGCGCCCGGTGGAGTGGGGACGAGCAGTACTTC. Residues: CASSARWSGDEQYF. The chain carries TRBV9 and TRBJ2-7, with D uncertain. The V and J ends lost 3 bases and 5 bases respectively, with 15 bases between them. CDR1 is SGDLS and CDR2 is YYNGEE in the germline V gene. The CDR3 is 14 amino acids.

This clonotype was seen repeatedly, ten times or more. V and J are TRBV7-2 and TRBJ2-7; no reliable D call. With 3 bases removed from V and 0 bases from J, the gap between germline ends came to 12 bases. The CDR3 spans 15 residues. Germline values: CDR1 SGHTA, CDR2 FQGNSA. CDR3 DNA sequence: TGTGCCAGCAGCTTTAGTGAAGTGAGCTCCTACGAGCAGTACTTC. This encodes CASSFSEVSSYEQYF.

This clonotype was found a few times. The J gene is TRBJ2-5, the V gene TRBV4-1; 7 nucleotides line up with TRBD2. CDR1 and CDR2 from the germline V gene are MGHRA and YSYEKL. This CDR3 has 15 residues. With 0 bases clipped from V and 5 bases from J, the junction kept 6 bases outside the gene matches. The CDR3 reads CASSQDRLAVETQYF. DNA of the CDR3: TGCGCCAGCAGCCAAGATCGGCTAGCGGTTGAGACCCAGTACTTC.

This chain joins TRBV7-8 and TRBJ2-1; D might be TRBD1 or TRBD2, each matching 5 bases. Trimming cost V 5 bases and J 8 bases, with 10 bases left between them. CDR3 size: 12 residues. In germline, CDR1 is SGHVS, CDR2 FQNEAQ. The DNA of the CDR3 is TGTGCCAGCAGCCGGGGCAGTCATGAGCAGTTCTTC. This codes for CASSRGSHEQFF. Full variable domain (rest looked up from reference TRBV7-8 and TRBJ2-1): GAGVSQSPRYKVAKRGQDVALRCDPISGHVSLFWYQQALGQGPEFLTYFQNEAQLDKSGLPSDRFFAERPEGSVSTLKIQRTQQEDSAVYLCASSRGSHEQFFGPGTRLTVL.